These T cell receptor beta chains were read from a single sample in a study of T-cell reconstitution after alpha-beta-depleted transplantation in children. Via MiXCR, TCRdb re-called the PCR reads, giving one row per CDR3 protein. The sample has 540,000 or so distinct CDR3 sequences, more than 20% seen once. The material sequenced was PBMCs, mostly from graft donor cells, taken 360 days after TCRalphabeta/CD19-depleted stem cell transplant. Receptor source: a boy under two years old who had a stem cell transplant for acute myeloid leukemia, so the T cells may come from the graft donor. Both conserved end residues are part of each CDR3. The D gene is left open where the match is weak. For some rows the clone size is stated as once, few or many, or as a class when expanded; others skip it.

>12|TRBV29-1|TRBJ2-7|many|TRBD2
CSVGGGTYEQYF
TGCAGCGTTGGGGGGGGGACCTACGAGCAGTACTTC
>15|TRBV5-1|TRBJ2-3|many|NA
CASSLGGLSTDTQYF
TGCGCCAGCAGCTTGGGCGGGCTCAGCACAGATACGCAGTATTTT
>20|TRBV10-3|TRBJ1-5|many|NA
CAISLGPLGEGNASNQPQHF
TGTGCCATCAGCTTGGGCCCTCTGGGAGAGGGTAACGCTAGCAATCAGCCCCAGCATTTT
>21|TRBV12-3/TRBV12-4|TRBJ2-3|NA|TRBD2
CASSFRMVDLAGGSSTDTQYF
TGTGCCAGCAGTTTTCGGATGGTCGATCTAGCGGGGGGCAGTAGCACAGATACGCAGTATTTT
>13|TRBV7-9|TRBJ2-3|NA|NA
CASIPGATDTQYF
TGTGCCAGCATCCCGGGAGCAACAGATACGCAGTATTTT
>13|TRBV2|TRBJ2-1|NA|NA
CASRTEVRVLLFF
TGTGCCAGCAGGACCGAAGTGAGGGTCTTATTGTTCTTC
>17|TRBV25-1|TRBJ2-7|NA|TRBD2
CASSEIRLAGETYEQYF
TGTGCCAGCAGTGAAATACGATTAGCGGGGGAGACCTACGAGCAGTACTTC
>13|TRBV29-1|TRBJ2-7|many|NA
CSVAPIRYYEQYF
TGCAGCGTTGCCCCCATACGATACTACGAGCAGTACTTC
>16|TRBV5-1|TRBJ2-6|NA|NA
CASSTGLPSGANVLTF
TGCGCCAGCAGCACGGGACTGCCCTCTGGGGCCAACGTCCTGACTTTC
>15|TRBV5-1|TRBJ2-3|NA|TRBD2
CASSKAGISPNTQYF
TGCGCCAGCAGCAAAGCGGGGATCTCCCCCAATACGCAGTATTTT
>14|TRBV7-2|TRBJ1-2|many|TRBD1
CASSLDRGLDGYTF
TGTGCCAGCAGCTTAGACAGGGGGTTGGATGGCTACACCTTC
>13|TRBV20-1|TRBJ1-4|few|NA
CSATTETNEKLFF
TGCAGTGCTACTACAGAAACTAATGAAAAACTGTTTTTT
>17|TRBV12-3/TRBV12-4|TRBJ2-2|few|TRBD1
CASRPIPGQGTTGELFF
TGTGCCAGCAGGCCCATTCCGGGACAGGGGACCACCGGGGAGCTGTTTTTT
>14|TRBV7-8|TRBJ2-1|NA|NA
CASFQPRSYNEQFF
TGTGCCAGCTTCCAGCCCCGCTCCTACAATGAGCAGTTCTTC
>13|TRBV20-1|TRBJ1-5|few|NA
CSARLAGVQPQHF
TGCAGTGCTAGACTGGCAGGGGTTCAGCCCCAGCATTTT
>16|TRBV4-2|TRBJ2-2|many|NA
CASSPHPGRDTGELFF
TGTGCCAGCAGCCCTCACCCGGGGCGGGACACCGGGGAGCTGTTTTTT
>14|TRBV12-3/TRBV12-4|TRBJ2-1|NA|TRBD2
CASMERLAGNEQFF
TGTGCCAGCATGGAACGACTAGCCGGCAATGAGCAGTTCTTC
>10|TRBV6-5|TRBJ2-7|few|NA
CASSYFEQYF
TGTGCCAGCAGTTACTTCGAGCAGTACTTC
>15|TRBV20-1|TRBJ2-1|many|TRBD2
CSARGSGGVYNEQFF
TGCAGTGCTAGAGGAAGCGGGGGCGTCTACAATGAGCAGTTCTTC
>16|TRBV11-2|TRBJ2-1|NA|TRBD2
CASSTRTSGGDNEQFF
TGTGCCAGCAGCACCCGGACTAGCGGGGGAGACAATGAGCAGTTCTTC
>14|TRBV6-5|TRBJ1-1|NA|NA
CASSYQQDNTEAFF
TGTGCCAGCAGTTACCAACAGGATAACACTGAAGCTTTCTTT
>14|TRBV20-1|TRBJ2-3|many|NA
CSAREVRFTDTQYF
TGCAGTGCTAGAGAGGTCAGATTCACAGATACGCAGTATTTT
>16|TRBV11-3|TRBJ2-1|many|TRBD1
CASSERDRGRFDEQFF
TGTGCCAGCAGCGAAAGGGACAGGGGGCGATTCGATGAGCAGTTCTTC
>16|TRBV4-3|TRBJ2-6|few|NA
CASSRVLSSGANVLTF
TGCGCCAGCAGCCGCGTCCTGAGCTCTGGGGCCAACGTCCTGACTTTC
>14|TRBV11-3|TRBJ2-2|few|NA
CASSSTGRTGELFF
TGTGCCAGCAGCTCCACAGGGCGGACCGGGGAGCTGTTTTTT
>16|TRBV4-1|TRBJ2-2|NA|TRBD1
CASSRGTGGTNGELFF
TGCGCCAGCAGCCGAGGGACAGGGGGGACGAACGGGGAGCTGTTTTTT
>13|TRBV25-1|TRBJ1-4|many|NA
CASSGRPGEKLFF
TGTGCCAGCAGTGGTCGTCCCGGGGAAAAACTGTTTTTT
>16|TRBV12-3/TRBV12-4|TRBJ2-7|few|NA
CASSPRWGRGNYEQYF
TGTGCCAGCAGTCCGAGGTGGGGGAGGGGGAACTACGAGCAGTACTTC
>15|TRBV12-3/TRBV12-4|TRBJ2-7|few|TRBD1
CASSSPWTGSYEQYF
TGTGCCAGCAGTTCCCCCTGGACAGGGTCCTACGAGCAGTACTTC
>13|TRBV9|TRBJ2-1|few|NA
CASSVGSAGEQFF
TGTGCCAGCAGCGTCGGATCAGCGGGTGAGCAGTTCTTC
>12|TRBV6-2/TRBV6-3|TRBJ2-1|NA|NA
CGAPQPYNEQFF
TGTGGGGCCCCCCAACCTTACAATGAGCAGTTCTTC
>16|TRBV27|TRBJ2-1|few|NA
CASSPGRIGTYNEQFF
TGTGCCAGCAGTCCCGGACGTATTGGGACCTACAATGAGCAGTTCTTC
>15|TRBV15|TRBJ2-1|many|TRBD2
CATSRSGLAVDEQFF
TGTGCCACCAGCAGAAGCGGACTAGCGGTCGATGAGCAGTTCTTC
>15|TRBV10-3|TRBJ2-3|few|TRBD2
CAISGGDASTDTQYF
TGTGCCATTAGCGGGGGGGACGCTAGCACAGATACGCAGTATTTT
>15|TRBV20-1|TRBJ2-2|NA|TRBD1
CSASQGAWWTGELFF
TGCAGTGCCTCCCAGGGGGCATGGTGGACCGGGGAGCTGTTTTTT
>17|TRBV7-2|TRBJ2-7|NA|TRBD2
CASSLSGGRELMDEQYF
TGTGCCAGCAGCTTATCGGGGGGGCGGGAATTGATGGACGAGCAGTACTTC
>13|TRBV6-1|TRBJ1-1|few|NA
CATALASGTEAFF
TGTGCCACCGCACTCGCTTCGGGCACTGAAGCTTTCTTT
>17|TRBV29-1|TRBJ2-1|few|NA
CSVEDLVRQVSYNEQFF
TGCAGCGTTGAAGATCTCGTCCGCCAGGTTTCCTACAATGAGCAGTTCTTC
>18|TRBV28|TRBJ2-2|few|TRBD1
CASSFGSWGQGNTGELFF
TGTGCCAGCAGTTTCGGCTCATGGGGACAGGGGAACACCGGGGAGCTGTTTTTT
>14|TRBV6-5|TRBJ1-1|few|NA
CASSYSRTSTEAFF
TGTGCCAGCAGTTATTCAAGGACGTCCACTGAAGCTTTCTTT
>12|TRBV7-9|TRBJ1-5|NA|NA
CASSVSDQPQHF
TGTGCCAGCAGCGTGTCGGATCAGCCCCAGCATTTT
>13|TRBV21-1|TRBJ2-7|many|NA
CASSNGGCYEQYF
TGTGCCAGCAGCAATGGAGGGTGCTACGAGCAGTACTTC
>15|TRBV4-2|TRBJ2-2|many|NA
CASSRNLGMDGELFF
TGTGCCAGCAGCCGGAATTTAGGGATGGACGGGGAGCTGTTTTTT
>13|TRBV29-1|TRBJ2-1|many|TRBD2
CSAGTSGYNEQFF
TGCAGCGCCGGGACTAGCGGTTACAATGAGCAGTTCTTC
>14|TRBV4-3|TRBJ2-5|few|NA
CASSQARNQETQYF
TGCGCCAGCAGCCAAGCTCGCAACCAAGAGACCCAGTACTTC
>13|TRBV20-1|TRBJ2-1|many|NA
CSAKDWPFNEQFF
TGCAGTGCGAAGGACTGGCCTTTCAATGAGCAGTTCTTC
>15|TRBV4-3|TRBJ2-5|NA|TRBD2
CASSQGLASQETQYF
TGCGCCAGCAGCCAGGGACTAGCGTCTCAAGAGACCCAGTACTTC
>13|TRBV29-1|TRBJ2-1|many|TRBD2
CSVNTRLANEQFF
TGCAGCGTGAATACACGACTAGCCAATGAGCAGTTCTTC
>14|TRBV18|TRBJ2-5|few|TRBD1
CASSLTGTEETQYF
TGTGCCAGCTCACTAACTGGGACAGAAGAGACCCAGTACTTC
>14|TRBV6-1|TRBJ1-2|few|NA
CASSETGRQYGYTF
TGTGCCAGCAGCGAAACTGGACGGCAGTACGGCTACACCTTC
>14|TRBV28|TRBJ2-1|many|NA
CASSAYRGDNEQFF
TGTGCCAGCAGTGCCTATAGGGGGGACAATGAGCAGTTCTTC
>15|TRBV6-5|TRBJ2-3|NA|NA
CASSYGARETDTQYF
TGTGCCAGCAGTTACGGTGCCAGGGAAACAGATACGCAGTATTTT
>16|TRBV10-3|TRBJ1-4|NA|NA
CAISDQGQTTNEKLFF
TGTGCCATCAGTGACCAGGGACAAACAACTAATGAAAAACTGTTTTTT
>15|TRBV7-2|TRBJ2-2|NA|NA
CASSLLRVVTGELFF
TGTGCCAGCAGCTTGCTGAGGGTGGTAACCGGGGAGCTGTTTTTT
>16|TRBV6-5|TRBJ2-1|NA|NA
CASSYSMEGTVNEQFF
TGTGCCAGCAGTTACTCGATGGAGGGGACAGTCAATGAGCAGTTCTTC